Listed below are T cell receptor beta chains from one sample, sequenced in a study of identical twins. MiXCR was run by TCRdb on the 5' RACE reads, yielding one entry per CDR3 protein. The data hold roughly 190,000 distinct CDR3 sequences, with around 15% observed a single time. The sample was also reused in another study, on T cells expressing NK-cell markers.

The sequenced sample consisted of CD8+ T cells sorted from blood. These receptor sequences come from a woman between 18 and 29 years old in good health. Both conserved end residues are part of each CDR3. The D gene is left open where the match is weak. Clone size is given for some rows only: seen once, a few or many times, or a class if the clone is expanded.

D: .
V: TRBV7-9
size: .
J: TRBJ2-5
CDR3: CASSSEGGPRRRETQYF
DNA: TGTGCCAGCAGCTCCGAGGGGGGACCAAGGAGGAGAGAGACCCAGTACTTC

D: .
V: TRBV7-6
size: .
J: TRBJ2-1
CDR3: CASSFGRSYNEQFF
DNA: TGTGCCAGCAGCTTCGGTAGGTCCTACAATGAGCAGTTCTTC

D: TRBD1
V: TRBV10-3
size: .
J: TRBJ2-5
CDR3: CAISEGGRETQYF
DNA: TGTGCCATCAGTGAAGGGGGCAGGGAGACCCAGTACTTC

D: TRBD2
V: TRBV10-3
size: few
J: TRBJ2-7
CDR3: CAIIGGTSGGYEQYF
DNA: TGTGCCATCATTGGGGGGACTAGCGGGGGATACGAGCAGTACTTC

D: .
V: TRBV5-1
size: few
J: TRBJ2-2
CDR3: CASQGEVRPGELFF
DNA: TGCGCCAGCCAAGGGGAGGTTCGTCCCGGGGAGCTGTTTTTT

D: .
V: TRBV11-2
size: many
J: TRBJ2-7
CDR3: CASSLGREQYF
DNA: TGTGCCAGCAGCTTAGGGCGCGAGCAGTACTTC

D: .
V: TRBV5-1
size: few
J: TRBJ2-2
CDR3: CASSIPGTPSNTGELFF
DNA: TGCGCCAGCAGCATCCCCGGGACGCCATCGAACACCGGGGAGCTGTTTTTT

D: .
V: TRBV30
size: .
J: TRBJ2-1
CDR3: CAWSVIGPGEQFF
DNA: TGTGCCTGGAGTGTAATCGGGCCGGGAGAGCAGTTCTTC

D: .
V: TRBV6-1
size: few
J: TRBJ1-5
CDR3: CASGGDGSNQPQHF
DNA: TGTGCCAGCGGGGGAGACGGAAGCAATCAGCCCCAGCATTTT

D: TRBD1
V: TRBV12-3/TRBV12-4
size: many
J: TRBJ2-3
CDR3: CASSFSGGSPDTQYF
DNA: TGTGCCAGCAGTTTCTCAGGGGGCTCGCCAGATACGCAGTATTTT

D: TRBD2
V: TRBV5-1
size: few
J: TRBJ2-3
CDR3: CASSPGVDGERESATDTQYF
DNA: TGCGCCAGCAGCCCTGGAGTGGATGGAGAGCGGGAGTCGGCCACAGATACGCAGTATTTT

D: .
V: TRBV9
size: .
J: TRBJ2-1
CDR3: CASSPRRAGYNEQFF
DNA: TGTGCCAGCAGCCCCCGAAGGGCCGGCTACAATGAGCAGTTCTTC

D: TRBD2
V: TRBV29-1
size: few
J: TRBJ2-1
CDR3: CSAYYGGLAGPSLLFVQFF
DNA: TGCAGCGCCTACTATGGGGGACTAGCGGGGCCGTCACTTCTCTTTGTGCAGTTCTTC

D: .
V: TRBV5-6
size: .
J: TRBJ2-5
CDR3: CASSLNREFVETQYF
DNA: TGTGCCAGCAGCTTAAACCGGGAGTTCGTTGAGACCCAGTACTTC

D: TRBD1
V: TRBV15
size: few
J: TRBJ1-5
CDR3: CATGQGANQPQHF
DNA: TGTGCCACCGGACAGGGGGCGAATCAGCCCCAGCATTTT

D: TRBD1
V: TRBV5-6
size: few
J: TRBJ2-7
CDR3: CASSFGRGHEQYF
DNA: TGTGCCAGCAGCTTCGGCAGGGGGCACGAGCAGTACTTC

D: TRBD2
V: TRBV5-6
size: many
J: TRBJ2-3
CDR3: CASSFPSGGYTDTQYF
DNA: TGTGCCAGCAGCTTCCCTAGCGGGGGATACACAGATACGCAGTATTTT

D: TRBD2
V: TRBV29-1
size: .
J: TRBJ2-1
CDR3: CSVEGGRANEQFF
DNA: TGCAGCGTTGAGGGCGGGAGGGCCAATGAGCAGTTCTTC

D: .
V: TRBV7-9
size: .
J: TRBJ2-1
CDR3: CASSRPNNNEQFF
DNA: TGTGCCAGCAGCCGGCCGAATAACAATGAGCAGTTTTTC

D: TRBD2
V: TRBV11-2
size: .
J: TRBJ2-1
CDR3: CASSLDSLAGGSYNEQFF
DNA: TGTGCCAGCAGCTTAGATTCCCTAGCGGGGGGATCATACAATGAGCAGTTCTTC

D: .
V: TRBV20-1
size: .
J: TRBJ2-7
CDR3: CSATDRSQSYEQYF
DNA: TGCAGTGCTACCGACCGATCCCAATCCTACGAGCAGTACTTC

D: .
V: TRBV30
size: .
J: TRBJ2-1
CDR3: CAWTRPGNEQFF
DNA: TGTGCCTGGACGCGACCCGGGAATGAGCAGTTCTTC

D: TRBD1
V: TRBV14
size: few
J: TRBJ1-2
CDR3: CASSPTGSGYGYTF
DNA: TGTGCCAGCAGCCCGACAGGGAGCGGCTATGGCTACACCTTC

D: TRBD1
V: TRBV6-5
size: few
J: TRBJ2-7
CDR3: CASSYPGQGSNEQYF
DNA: TGTGCCAGCAGTTACCCGGGACAGGGGTCGAACGAGCAGTACTTC

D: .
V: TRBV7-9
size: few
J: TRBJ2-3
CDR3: CASSSEGVDTQYF
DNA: TGTGCCAGCAGCTCCGAGGGTGTGGATACGCAGTATTTT

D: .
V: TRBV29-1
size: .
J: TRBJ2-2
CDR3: CSVSQPNTGELFF
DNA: TGCAGCGTTTCCCAACCGAACACCGGGGAGCTGTTTTTT

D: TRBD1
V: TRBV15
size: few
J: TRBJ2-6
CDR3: CATSRVPGGSGANVLTF
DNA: TGTGCCACCAGCAGAGTCCCAGGGGGCTCTGGGGCCAACGTCCTGACTTTC

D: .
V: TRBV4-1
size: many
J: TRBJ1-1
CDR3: CASSRGNTEAFF
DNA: TGCGCCAGCAGCCGGGGGAACACTGAAGCTTTCTTT